This T cell receptor (beta chain) comes out of a study of beta chain features in type 1 diabetes. Study-wide results and caveats: Among patients with Type 1 diabetes, TCRB CDR3s were moderately but significantly shorter in every one of the four CD4+ subsets.

On this clone: Its antigen is unidentified. The identical CDR3 is also encoded by other nucleotide sequences in the sample.

The ends were cut back, 0 bases at V and 2 bases at J, with 5 bases in the middle. Germline V gene sequence: CDR1 GTSNPN, CDR2 SVGIG (reference sequence). This CDR3 has 13 residues. Reverse transcription of all isolated RNA meant that expressed TCRB transcripts were sequenced. Sequencing was performed with immunoSEQ multiplex PCR; in TCRdb, only in-frame clones are kept and a portion is missing. The sample consists of nearly 700,000 clones, roughly 13% of them appearing once. A heparinised blood draw that averaged roughly 110 mL was obtained once from each donor. This chain connects TRBV30 to TRBJ1-5; a weak D match, TRBD1 (5 bases). The sample was naive CD4+ T cells from blood. The TCR comes from a man aged 18-30 years with type 1 diabetes. Here the CDR3 reads CAWSVGGNQPQHF. The CDR3 DNA is TGTGCCTGGAGTGTAGGGGGCAATCAGCCCCAGCATTTT.